Shown below are 25 T cell receptor beta chains from a single sample sequenced in a study of blood T cell repertoires in COVID-19. TCRdb's copy holds only in-frame clones and misses some; the assay was immunoSEQ multiplex PCR. The sample holds about 140,000 clones; more than 60% are singletons and the top ten take more than 1.5%. The specimen sequenced was peripheral blood. These receptors came from a woman aged 60-75 years with acute or convalescent COVID-19.

The chain uses TRBV19 and TRBJ1-5; no clear D. Trimming pared 3 bases from V and 0 bases from J, leaving 9 bases between. The germline gives CDR1 LNHDA, CDR2 SQIVND (reference sequence). The CDR3 covers 15 residues. The CDR3 nucleotides read TGTGCCAGTAGTATGAGGGTTTATAGCAATCAGCCCCAGCATTTT. Amino acids: CASSMRVYSNQPQHF.

The chain recombines TRBV9 with TRBJ1-2; maybe TRBD1 (5 bases). Deletions cut 0 bases from V and 4 bases from J, with 13 bases between. The germline gives CDR1 SGDLS, CDR2 YYNGEE. CDR3 length equals 15 residues. CDR3: CASSVARVGSYGYTF. In DNA form, the CDR3 reads TGTGCCAGCAGCGTAGCCAGGGTTGGAAGCTATGGCTACACCTTC.

This clone appeared a few times. The chain carries TRBV6-5 and TRBJ1-5, with 7 bases fitting TRBD1. Germline CDR1 is MNHEY and CDR2 is SVGAGI. CDR3 size: 15 residues. V lost 5 bases to trimming and J lost 1 base; unmatched junction nucleotides: 5. CDR3 residues: CASSNYRGSNQPQHF. CDR3 DNA sequence: TGTGCCAGCAGTAACTACAGGGGAAGCAATCAGCCCCAGCATTTT.

The CDR3, as DNA: TGTGCCAGCAGTCCTCTAGCGGGAGGCACCTACAATGAGCAGTTCTTC. This encodes CASSPLAGGTYNEQFF. V is TRBV28 and J is TRBJ2-1; 11 bases are a match to TRBD2. The germline V gene has CDR1 MDHEN and CDR2 SYDVKM. J was trimmed by 2 bases and V by 5 bases; bases with no gene match: 5. The CDR3 length is 16 residues.

This chain joins TRBV5-4 and TRBJ2-5; TRBD2 agrees at 8 bases. CDR3 length equals 15 residues. Trimming removed 1 base from V and 1 base from J; junction bases left unmatched: 3. In germline, CDR1 is SGHNT, CDR2 YYREEE (reference sequence). The CDR3 bases are TGTGCCAGCAGCTTGTGGCTAGCGGGCCAAGAGACCCAGTACTTC. It encodes CASSLWLAGQETQYF.

Here the CDR3 DNA reads TGTGCCAGCAGCTTAGTGCCTAGCCGGAACACCGGGGAGCTGTTTTTT. Protein sequence: CASSLVPSRNTGELFF. The chain carries TRBV7-2 and TRBJ2-2; perhaps TRBD2 as D (5 bases). Trimming removed 1 base from V and 1 base from J, with 10 bases in between. The germline V gene has CDR1 SGHTA and CDR2 FQGNSA. This CDR3 comprises 16 residues.

The chain is built from TRBV28 and TRBJ1-2; 8 bases align to TRBD1. The CDR3 sequence is 16 residues long. After removal of 1 base from V and 2 bases from J, the junction contained 6 bases not matched to a gene. CDR1 and CDR2 from the germline V gene are MDHEN and SYDVKM. CDR3 DNA sequence: TGTGCCAGCAGTTTATTATCCCGGACAGGGAACTATGGCTACACCTTC. Translation: CASSLLSRTGNYGYTF.

The chain has TRBV24-1 and TRBJ2-2; no firm D call. Germline lookup yields CDR1 KGHDR and CDR2 SFDVKD. The ends were cut back, 2 bases at V and 6 bases at J, with 6 bases in the middle. The CDR3 spans 13 residues. DNA for the CDR3: TGTGCCACCAGTGATTCCGGGTCCGGGGAGCTGTTTTTT. Residues: CATSDSGSGELFF.

The chain combines TRBV3-1 (or the pseudogene TRBV3-2) with TRBJ2-1, with 7 bases matching TRBD2. J lost 6 bases, V lost 4 bases, and 9 bases had no gene match. CDR3 size: 15 residues. Germline lookup yields CDR1 LGHDT and CDR2 YNNKEL (reference sequence). CDR3 DNA: TGTGCCAGCAGCCCGACCCGACTAGCCCCCAATGAGCAGTTCTTC. Translating it yields CASSPTRLAPNEQFF.

The genes are TRBV5-1 and TRBJ2-7, with 10 nucleotides matching TRBD2. Germline V CDR1 and CDR2: SGHRS, YFSETQ. V lost 0 bases, J lost 3 bases, and 6 bases stayed unmatched. The CDR3 totals 16 residues. CDR3 DNA: TGCGCCAGCAGCTTGGTACTTACTAGCGGGAACTACGAGCAGTACTTC. It specifies CASSLVLTSGNYEQYF.

The rearrangement uses TRBV19 and TRBJ1-5, with 9 bases matching TRBD1. Germline lookup yields CDR1 LNHDA and CDR2 SQIVND (reference sequence). Trimming took 7 bases from V and 5 from J; bases not matched to a gene: 9. The CDR3 loop spans 15 amino acids. CDR3 nucleotides: TGTGCCAGTAAGATGACAGGGGGTTTAGATCAGCCCCAGCATTTT. Protein product: CASKMTGGLDQPQHF.

Notes on this clone: Compared with germline, one end of the junction differs, possibly owing to a read error. The chain couples TRBV28 to TRBJ1-2; 10 bases map to TRBD1. Germline assignment: CDR1 MDHEN and CDR2 SYDVKM. The CDR3 is made up of 13 amino acids. The CDR3 DNA reads TGTGCCAGCAGCCCGGGACAGGGGACTTCTAAGGGCTTC. Protein: CASSPGQGTSKGF.

This clone has just a few counts. At the DNA level, this CDR3 is encoded by other sequences in the same sample as well. The chain recombines TRBV28 with TRBJ2-7; 9 bases fit TRBD1. Unmatched junction bases numbered 5, after V lost 6 bases and J lost 2 bases. The CDR3 sequence is 14 residues long. Germline V CDR1 and CDR2: MDHEN, SYDVKM. DNA for the CDR3: TGTGCCAGCAGACGGACAGGGGATACCTACGAGCAGTACTTC. Its protein product is CASRRTGDTYEQYF.

CDR3 in amino acids: CASATRDRGSEKLFF. DNA of the CDR3: TGTGCCAGCGCTACGAGGGACAGGGGTTCTGAAAAACTGTTTTTT. The chain employs TRBV6-5 and TRBJ1-4, with TRBD1 identical over 10 bases. With 8 bases clipped from V and 7 bases from J, the junction kept 10 bases outside the gene matches. The CDR3 is 15 residues long. Germline V lookup: CDR1 MNHEY, CDR2 SVGAGI.

The chain uses TRBV29-1 and TRBJ2-1; D gene uncertain. The CDR3 spans 11 residues. Germline assignment: CDR1 SQVTM and CDR2 ANQGSEA. V lost 5 bases to trimming and J lost 6 bases, with 8 bases between them. As DNA, the CDR3 is TGCAGCGTTTTCTATCTCAATGAGCAGTTCTTC. Translated, it gives CSVFYLNEQFF.

This clone was seen a single time. This chain joins TRBV9 and TRBJ2-1, with a tentative D call TRBD2 (6 bases). Germline-derived CDR1 and CDR2 are SGDLS and YYNGEE. This CDR3 is 12 amino acids long. V lost 4 bases and J lost 7, with 9 bases in between. CDR3 bases: TGTGCCAGCAGCTTTAGCGGAAATGAGCAGTTCTTC. It is translated as CASSFSGNEQFF. Looking up the rest from reference TRBV9 and TRBJ2-1 gives the full variable domain: DSGVTQTPKHLITATGQRVTLRCSPRSGDLSVYWYQQSLDQGLQFLIQYYNGEERAKGNILERFSAQQFPDLHSELNLSSLELGDSALYFCASSFSGNEQFFGPGTRLTVL.

This clone was recorded only once. This chain links TRBV18 with TRBJ2-1, with 8 bases matching TRBD1. The CDR3 runs to 15 residues. The germline V gene has CDR1 KGHSH and CDR2 LQKENI. The ends lost 0 bases at V and 9 bases at J; junction bases unmatched: 7. CDR3 DNA: TGTGCCAGCTCACCACCGATAGGACAGGGCGGTGAGCAGTTCTTC. It encodes CASSPPIGQGGEQFF.

This clone is labeled as medium-sized. V usage is TRBV5-1 and J usage is TRBJ1-2, with 9 bases fitting TRBD1. The germline gives CDR1 SGHRS, CDR2 YFSETQ. V trimming: 1 base; J trimming: 5 bases; junction bases outside the gene matches: 3. There are 14 residues in the CDR3. The DNA of the CDR3 is TGCGCCAGCAGCTTGACAGGGGGCGGGTATGGCTACACCTTC. This gives the protein CASSLTGGGYGYTF.

This chain uses TRBV28 with TRBJ1-5; D possibly corresponds to TRBD1 (5 bases). Between the trimmed V and J ends, which lost 5 bases and 0 bases, there was a span of 17 bases. The CDR3 loop spans 17 amino acids. Germline V gene lookup returns CDR1 MDHEN and CDR2 SYDVKM. The CDR3 protein is CASSPRRGEYSNQPQHF. CDR3 nucleotide sequence: TGTGCCAGCAGTCCCCGGCGGGGGGAATATAGCAATCAGCCCCAGCATTTT. Combining the CDR3 with reference TRBV28 and TRBJ1-5 gives the whole variable domain DVKVTQSSRYLVKRTGEKVFLECVQDMDHENMFWYRQDPGLGLRLIYFSYDVKMKEKGDIPEGYSVSREKKERFSLILESASTNQTSMYLCASSPRRGEYSNQPQHFGDGTRLSIL.

The chain recombines TRBV6-5 with TRBJ2-5, with D uncertain. V lost 7 bases and J 5 bases, leaving 20 bases between the germline ends. The germline V gene has CDR1 MNHEY and CDR2 SVGAGI. This CDR3 is built from 15 residues. The CDR3 here is CASTTLVNSLETQYF. In nucleotides, the CDR3 is TGTGCCAGCACTACTCTGGTAAACTCGTTGGAGACCCAGTACTTC.

In its sample, this clone was seen a few times. The chain joins TRBV28 to TRBJ1-2; D is unresolved. Germline V gene data show CDR1 as MDHEN and CDR2 as SYDVKM. Deletions cut 5 bases from V and 4 bases from J, with 14 bases between. This CDR3 region has 14 residues. The CDR3 loop is CASSLFAGSYGYTF. As DNA, the CDR3 is TGTGCCAGCAGTCTCTTCGCCGGGAGCTATGGCTACACCTTC.

The chain employs TRBV4-1 and TRBJ1-1; no definite D call. Per germline, CDR1 MGHRA and CDR2 YSYEKL. Trimming shortened V by 0 bases and J by 0 bases, and 8 bases separated the two germline ends. The CDR3 loop spans 15 amino acids. CDR3: CASSQDWALNTEAFF. The CDR3 DNA sequence: TGCGCCAGCAGCCAAGATTGGGCCCTGAACACTGAAGCTTTCTTT.

The chain has TRBV27 and TRBJ1-5; D uncertain. The CDR3 contains 14 residues. V lost 5 bases and J 0 bases, leaving 8 bases between the germline ends. Germline loops: CDR1 MNHEY, CDR2 SMNVEV (reference sequence). CDR3 nucleotide sequence: TGTGCCAGCAGTCCGGTCCGTAGCAATCAGCCCCAGCATTTT. It translates to CASSPVRSNQPQHF.

The genes are TRBV3-1 (or the pseudogene TRBV3-2) and TRBJ2-7; D is uncertain. The CDR3 consists of 16 residues. Germline loops: CDR1 LGHDT, CDR2 YNNKEL (reference sequence). The ends were cut back, 1 base at V and 0 bases at J, with 13 bases in the middle. The CDR3 coding sequence is TGTGCCAGCAGCCAAGCCGCAGCGAAGAGCTCCTACGAGCAGTACTTC. This translates into CASSQAAAKSSYEQYF.

The chain links TRBV7-9 to TRBJ2-2; 10 bases map to TRBD2. Germline V gene sequence: CDR1 SEHNR, CDR2 FQNEAQ (reference sequence). There are 16 residues in the CDR3. The trim removed 1 base at V and 3 bases at J, leaving 2 bases unmatched. DNA of the CDR3: TGTGCCAGCAGCTTAGGGCTAGCGGGAGACACCGGGGAGCTGTTTTTT. This codes for CASSLGLAGDTGELFF.